The next 5 T cell receptor beta chains were all read from a single sample in a study of T cell clonotyping in hematopoietic cell transplantation. Profiling relied on immunoSEQ multiplex PCR, and the TCRdb table lists in-frame clones only, not all of them. The data contain roughly 11,000 clones, 92% of them singletons. Time point: recipient sample about 28 days before transplant, after cytoreduction. The starting material was peripheral blood mononuclear cells, obtained before stem cell transplant. The receptors shown here come from a woman aged 40 to 50 with acute myeloid leukemia. Some clones in this sample may be carry-over from other donors' samples.

The chain recombines TRBV19 with TRBJ2-7; D is possibly TRBD2 (5 bases). V was cut by 1 base and J by 9 bases, with 13 bases left in between. The CDR3 has 13 amino acids. In germline, CDR1 is LNHDA, CDR2 SQIVND (reference sequence). This CDR3 is CASSIGMRAAQYF. Written as DNA, the CDR3 is TGTGCCAGTAGTATAGGGATGCGGGCCGCGCAGTACTTC.

This clone is large by share. V is TRBV19 and J is TRBJ1-3; D not resolved. Germline V gene data show CDR1 as LNHDA and CDR2 as SQIVND (reference sequence). This CDR3 has 15 amino acids. Deletions cut 5 bases from V and 0 bases from J, with 11 bases between. The chain's CDR3 is CASSQEPGSGNTIYF. The CDR3 region has the DNA TGTGCCAGTAGTCAGGAGCCTGGCTCTGGAAACACCATATATTTT.

J is TRBJ1-5 and V is TRBV1; TRBD1 was called by the table and not checked on the DNA. TRBV1 corresponds to a pseudogene. The length of the CDR3 is 16 residues. The CDR3 DNA reads TGCACCAGCAGCCAAGATCGCAGGGGGGTCAATCAGCCCCAGCATTTT. Translation gives CTSSQDRRGVNQPQHF.

The gene calls are TRBV23-1 and TRBJ2-1; TRBD1 is a possible D gene (6 bases). TRBV23-1 is noted as an ORF with a role that remains uncertain. The CDR3 has 14 amino acids. V lost 4 bases to trimming and J lost 6 bases, with 13 bases between them. The CDR3 spells CASSRQDRCNEQFF. The CDR3 coding sequence is TGCGCCAGCAGTCGACAGGACCGCTGCAATGAGCAGTTCTTC.

V and J are TRBV5-4 and TRBJ2-1, with 9 bases aligning to TRBD2. CDR3 length equals 15 residues. With V trimmed by 0 bases and J by 8 bases, 6 bases remained unmatched. Germline assignment: CDR1 SGHNT and CDR2 YYREEE (reference sequence). CDR3 region: CASSLDGTSIHEQFF. CDR3 in DNA: TGTGCCAGCAGCTTGGACGGGACTAGCATCCATGAGCAGTTCTTC.